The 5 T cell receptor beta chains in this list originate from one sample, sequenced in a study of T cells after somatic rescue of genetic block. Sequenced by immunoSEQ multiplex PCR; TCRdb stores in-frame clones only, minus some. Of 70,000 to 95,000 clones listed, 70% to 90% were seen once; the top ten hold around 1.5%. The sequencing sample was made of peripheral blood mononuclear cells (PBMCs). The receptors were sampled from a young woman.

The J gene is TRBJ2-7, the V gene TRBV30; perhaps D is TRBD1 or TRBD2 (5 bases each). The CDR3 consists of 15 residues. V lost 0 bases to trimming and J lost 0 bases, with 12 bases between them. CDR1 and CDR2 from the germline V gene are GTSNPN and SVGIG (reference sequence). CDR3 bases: TGTGCCTGGAGTGTAACCGGGGCTAGCTCCTACGAGCAGTACTTC. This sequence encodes CAWSVTGASSYEQYF.

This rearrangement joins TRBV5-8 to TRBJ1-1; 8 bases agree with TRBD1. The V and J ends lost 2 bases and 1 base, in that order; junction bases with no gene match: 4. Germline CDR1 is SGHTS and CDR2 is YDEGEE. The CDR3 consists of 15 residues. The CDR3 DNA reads TGTGCCAGCAGCTTCTGGACAGGGACGAACACTGAAGCTTTCTTT. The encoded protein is CASSFWTGTNTEAFF. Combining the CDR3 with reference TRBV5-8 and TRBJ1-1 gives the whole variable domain EAGVTQSPTHLIKTRGQQATLRCSPISGHTSVYWYQQALGLGLQFLLWYDEGEERNRGNFPPRFSGRQFPNYSSELNVNALELEDSALYLCASSFWTGTNTEAFFGQGTRLTVV.

The CDR3 sequence is CSVDDNNYGYTF. The CDR3 region has the DNA TGCAGCGTTGACGACAATAACTATGGCTACACCTTC. The V call is TRBV29-1, the J call TRBJ1-2; unclear D gene. The germline V and J ends were trimmed by 3 bases and 1 base, with 6 bases remaining between them. Germline CDR1 and CDR2: SQVTM and ANQGSEA. The CDR3 is 12 amino acids.

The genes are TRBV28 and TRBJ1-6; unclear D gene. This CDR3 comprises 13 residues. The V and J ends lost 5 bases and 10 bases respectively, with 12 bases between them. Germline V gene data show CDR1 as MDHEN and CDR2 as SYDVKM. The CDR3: CASSVPLGSPLHF. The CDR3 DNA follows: TGTGCCAGCAGTGTACCTTTAGGCTCACCCCTCCACTTT.

CDR3 in DNA: TGTGCCACCTTCGCGCCGGACAACACCATATATTTT. The encoded protein is CATFAPDNTIYF. The chain employs TRBV10-3 and TRBJ1-3; no reliable D call. CDR3 length: 12 amino acids. The V end was cut by 10 bases, the J end by 7 bases, with 14 bases between. CDR1 and CDR2 (germline): ENHRY, SYGVKD.